This TCR beta chain was retrieved from a study of technical replicates of blood from a few donors. The table came from immunoSEQ multiplex PCR; TCRdb's copy has only in-frame clones and leaves some out. The sample has 50,000 to 70,000 clones, approximately 86% seen once. This CDR3 contains 13 residues. Germline V gene data show CDR1 as SEHNR and CDR2 as FQNEAQ (reference sequence). V dropped 5 bases and J dropped 7; count of bases not matched to a gene: 6. The V gene is TRBV7-9, the J gene TRBJ1-2; 8 nucleotides align to TRBD1. Sample: PBMCs. The receptor comes from a human donor in good health. Some clones in this sample may be carry-over from other donors' samples. CDR3 nucleotide sequence: TGTGCCAGCAGCCCAGGGGGCGAGAGTGGCTACACCTTC. Amino acids: CASSPGGESGYTF.